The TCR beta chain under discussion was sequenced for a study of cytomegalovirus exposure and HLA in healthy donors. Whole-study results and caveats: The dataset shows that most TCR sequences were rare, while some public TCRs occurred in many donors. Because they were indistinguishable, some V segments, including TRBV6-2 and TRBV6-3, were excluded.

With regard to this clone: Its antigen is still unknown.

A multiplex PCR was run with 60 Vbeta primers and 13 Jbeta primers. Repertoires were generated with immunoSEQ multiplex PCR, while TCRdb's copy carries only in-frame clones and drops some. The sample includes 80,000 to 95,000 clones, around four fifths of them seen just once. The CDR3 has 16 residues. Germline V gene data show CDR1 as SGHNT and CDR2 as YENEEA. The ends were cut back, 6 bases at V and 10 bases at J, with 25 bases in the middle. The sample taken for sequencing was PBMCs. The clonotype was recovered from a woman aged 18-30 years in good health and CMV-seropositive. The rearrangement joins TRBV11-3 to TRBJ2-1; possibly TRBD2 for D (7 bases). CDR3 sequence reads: CASSTSWGGLTGEQFF. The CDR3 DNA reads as TGTGCCAGCAGTACCTCGTGGGGGGGGCTTACGGGAGAGCAGTTCTTC.